Shown below are 24 T cell receptor beta chains from a single sample sequenced in a study of blood T cells in healthy people across ages. A second PCR of 7 to 11 cycles used a sample-barcoded 5' primer and a J-beta primer mix. TCRdb analysed the 5' RACE reads with MiXCR anew, one entry per CDR3 protein. The table lists hundreds of thousands of distinct CDR3 sequences, 52% of them singletons, with approximately 13% in the top ten. The sequenced sample consisted of blood. These receptors were obtained from a woman aged 80 or older in good health.

For this clonotype: Just one base apart from a much larger clone, this may be a read error. The rearrangement joins TRBV11-2 to TRBJ2-1; the D gene is possibly TRBD1 (5 bases). This CDR3 is 16 amino acids long. Per the germline V gene, CDR1 is SGHAT and CDR2 is FQNNGV. The CDR3 nucleotides read TGTGCCAGCAGCTTAAGTGGGGCGGAGTGGTCCAATGGGCAGTTCTTC. Translating gives CASSLSGAEWSNGQFF.

The chain carries TRBV18 and TRBJ2-4; D possibly uses TRBD1 or TRBD2 (5 bases each). The end of the DNA aligns better with TRBJ2-7, so the J call may be wrong. The length of the CDR3 is 16 residues. Germline CDR1 is KGHSH and CDR2 is LQKENI. CDR3 region: CASSLEGEGAPYEQYF. The DNA of the CDR3 is TGTGCCAGCTCCCTAGAGGGCGAAGGGGCACCATACGAGCAGTACTTC.

The V and J genes are TRBV9 and TRBJ2-7; 8 bases are shared with TRBD2. Germline V lookup: CDR1 SGDLS, CDR2 YYNGEE. Trimming removed 4 bases from V and 1 base from J; junction bases left unmatched: 7. This CDR3 contains 15 residues. The CDR3 region has the DNA TGTGCCAGCAGCCCCCCCGGGAGGGATTCCTACGAGCAGTACTTC. Residues: CASSPPGRDSYEQYF. Full variable domain (outside the CDR3, taken from reference TRBV9 and TRBJ2-7): DSGVTQTPKHLITATGQRVTLRCSPRSGDLSVYWYQQSLDQGLQFLIQYYNGEERAKGNILERFSAQQFPDLHSELNLSSLELGDSALYFCASSPPGRDSYEQYFGPGTRLTVT.

This clonotype occurred many times. The V gene is TRBV28, the J gene TRBJ2-7; TRBD2 is a possible D gene (5 bases). Germline V gene sequence: CDR1 MDHEN, CDR2 SYDVKM. V gave up 6 bases and J gave up 4 bases, with 13 bases separating them. The CDR3 extends over 13 amino acids. CDR3 sequence: CASRINGDYEQYF. Here the CDR3 DNA reads TGTGCCAGCAGGATAAACGGGGATTACGAGCAGTACTTC.

The rearrangement uses TRBV27 and TRBJ1-4, with D hard to call. V was cut by 0 bases and J by 1 base, with 9 bases left in between. The CDR3 totals 16 residues. Germline V gene data show CDR1 as MNHEY and CDR2 as SMNVEV (reference sequence). CDR3 DNA sequence: TGTGCCAGCAGTTTATCGATGGGGATAACTAATGAAAAACTGTTTTTT. It encodes CASSLSMGITNEKLFF. The whole variable domain, filled in from reference TRBV27 and TRBJ1-4, reads EAQVTQNPRYLITVTGKKLTVTCSQNMNHEYMSWYRQDPGLGLRQIYYSMNVEVTDKGDVPEGYKVSRKEKRNFPLILESPSPNQTSLYFCASSLSMGITNEKLFFGSGTQLSVL.

This clonotype has just one count. The junction shows a germline mismatch at one end, possibly a read error. V usage is TRBV7-3 and J usage is TRBJ2-3, with TRBD1 identical over 7 bases. Germline assignment: CDR1 SGHTA and CDR2 FQGTGA. This CDR3 has 14 amino acids. The DNA of the CDR3 is TGTGCCAGCAGCCCACAGGGGTCGATAGATACGCAGTATTTC. Protein sequence: CASSPQGSIDTQYF.

In its sample, this clonotype was seen many times. The chain recombines TRBV12-3 or TRBV12-4 with TRBJ2-7, with 8 bases aligning to TRBD1. With V trimmed by 6 bases and J by 4 bases, 8 bases remained unmatched. The CDR3 length is 14 residues. CDR3: CASSTQQGGYEQYF. As DNA, the CDR3 is TGTGCCAGCAGCACACAACAGGGGGGTTACGAGCAGTACTTC.

This chain joins TRBV7-6 and TRBJ2-1, with TRBD1 identical over 8 bases. The V gene end was trimmed by 4 bases and the J gene end by 9 bases; junction bases not matched to a gene: 8. CDR3 length: 14 amino acids. Germline-derived CDR1 and CDR2 are SGHVS and FNYEAQ. CDR3 nucleotides: TGTGCCAGCAGCTCCCCGACAGGGGACGGTGAGCAGTTCTTC. Protein sequence: CASSSPTGDGEQFF.

The chain recombines TRBV29-1 with TRBJ2-1, with a weak D call TRBD2 (6 bases). Trimming removed 3 bases at V and 7 bases at J, with 7 bases between. The CDR3 consists of 11 residues. Germline CDR1 SQVTM, CDR2 ANQGSEA. The CDR3 here is CSVEEGNEQFF. The CDR3 coding sequence is TGCAGCGTTGAGGAGGGGAATGAGCAGTTCTTC.

As for this clonotype: This clone may be a read error of a much larger clone one base away. V gene TRBV29-1 combines with J gene TRBJ2-7; 9 bases line up with TRBD2. Germline CDR1 SQVTM, CDR2 ANQGSEA. The CDR3 loop spans 15 amino acids. CDR3 in amino acids: CGVEGGLAGPYEQYF. Here the CDR3 DNA reads TGCGGCGTTGAAGGGGGGCTAGCGGGACCCTACGAGCAGTACTTC.

The rearrangement links TRBV15 to TRBJ2-5, with D perhaps TRBD1 (6 bases). Trimming took 1 base from V and 4 from J, leaving 10 bases between them. The CDR3 loop spans 14 amino acids. Germline assignment: CDR1 LNHNV and CDR2 YYDKDF (reference sequence). In DNA, the CDR3 is TGTGCCACCAGCAGAGGGACAGCAGCAGAGACCCAGTACTTC. Protein product: CATSRGTAAETQYF.

The genes are TRBV5-1 and TRBJ2-7; 7 nucleotides agree with TRBD2. The CDR3 totals 14 residues. V shed 2 bases and J 7 bases; nucleotides not matched to a gene: 9. Germline CDR1 reads SGHRS; CDR2 reads YFSETQ. Here the CDR3 DNA reads TGCGCCAGCAGCTTAAGCGGGGCTTACAATGAGCAGTACTTC. Amino acids: CASSLSGAYNEQYF. The full variable domain, in which reference TRBV5-1 and TRBJ2-7 provide the parts outside the CDR3, is KAGVTQTPRYLIKTRGQQVTLSCSPISGHRSVSWYQQTPGQGLQFLFEYFSETQRNKGNFPGRFSGRQFSNSRSEMNVSTLELGDSALYLCASSLSGAYNEQYFGPGTRLTVT.

This clonotype was counted once. This chain uses TRBV29-1 with TRBJ2-5, with 10 bases identical to TRBD1. The J call could be wrong; TRBJ2-7 is a better fit for the DNA end. The CDR3 has 14 residues. Germline-derived CDR1 and CDR2 are SQVTM and ANQGSEA. The CDR3 sequence: CSVQGTGEIYEQYF. The CDR3 DNA follows: TGCAGCGTCCAGGGGACAGGGGAAATCTACGAGCAGTACTTC.

This chain's CDR3 is CSAERGQPYEQYF. CDR3 nucleotide sequence: TGCAGTGCCGAGCGGGGGCAGCCCTACGAGCAGTACTTC. The V call is TRBV20-1, the J call TRBJ2-7; TRBD2 matches at 8 bases. J lost 2 bases, V lost 6 bases, and 6 bases had no gene match. Germline V gene lookup returns CDR1 DFQATT and CDR2 SNEGSKA (reference sequence). CDR3 length: 13 residues.

The chain has TRBV2 and TRBJ1-2, with D unclear. Per the germline V gene, CDR1 is SNHLY and CDR2 is FYNNEI. This CDR3 has 15 amino acids. Trimming removed 4 bases at V and 4 bases at J, with 16 bases between. In DNA, the CDR3 is TGTGCCAGCAGTGGCACTGACCAAAGTGGCTATGGCTACACCTTC. Encoded protein: CASSGTDQSGYGYTF.

This clonotype appeared many times. The rearrangement uses TRBV27 and TRBJ2-7, with a possible D match to TRBD2 (5 bases). The CDR3 is 16 residues long. In germline, CDR1 is MNHEY, CDR2 SMNVEV (reference sequence). V was clipped by 2 bases and J by 3 bases, with 17 bases between them. CDR3 nucleotide sequence: TGTGCCAGCAGTTTAACCCTTGGACTCGTCCACTACGAGCAGTACTTC. Its translation is CASSLTLGLVHYEQYF.

The chain links TRBV5-1 to TRBJ2-7; D is possibly TRBD1 (5 bases). This CDR3 is 15 amino acids long. Trimming removed 0 bases at V and 0 bases at J, with 10 bases between. Germline-derived CDR1 and CDR2 are SGHRS and YFSETQ. CDR3 sequence (DNA): TGCGCCAGCAGCTTGGACAGGCGGAGCTCCTACGAGCAGTACTTC. Amino acids: CASSLDRRSSYEQYF.

The chain employs TRBV27 and TRBJ2-7; 8 nucleotides align to TRBD2. The junction had 11 bases not matched to a gene; V was cut back by 5 bases and J by 2 bases. Germline V gives CDR1 MNHEY, CDR2 SMNVEV (reference sequence). The CDR3 has 16 amino acids. The CDR3 loop is CASSPWTSLAAYEQYF. The CDR3 nucleotides are TGTGCCAGCAGTCCCTGGACTAGCTTAGCGGCCTACGAGCAGTACTTC.

This clonotype was detected once. J is TRBJ2-1 and V is TRBV20-1; 7 nucleotides agree with TRBD1. There are 15 residues in the CDR3. Trimming removed 6 bases from V and 10 bases from J; junction bases left unmatched: 18. Germline CDR1 and CDR2: DFQATT and SNEGSKA (reference sequence). As DNA, the CDR3 is TGCAGTGCAGATAAGGGGACAGTCCTTCAGGACGAGCAGTTCTTC. Its protein is CSADKGTVLQDEQFF.

The gene calls are TRBV5-1 and TRBJ2-3, with 8 bases that match TRBD2. Germline-derived CDR1 and CDR2 are SGHRS and YFSETQ. The CDR3 loop spans 14 amino acids. The V segment lost 7 bases and the J segment 4 bases; nucleotides outside the gene matches: 8. CDR3 protein: CASEGRAGADTQYF. In DNA, the CDR3 is TGCGCCAGCGAGGGACGAGCGGGAGCAGATACGCAGTATTTT.

This clonotype was observed many times. This sequence joins TRBV4-1 and TRBJ1-6; 12 bases align to TRBD1. Germline CDR1 is MGHRA and CDR2 is YSYEKL. V lost 0 bases to trimming and J lost 6 bases; unmatched junction nucleotides: 6. The CDR3 spans 18 residues. This CDR3 reads CASSQEPGQGASNSPLHF. The CDR3 bases are TGCGCCAGCAGCCAAGAACCGGGACAGGGGGCGTCTAATTCACCCCTCCACTTT.

This clonotype showed up many times. The genes are TRBV6-2 or TRBV6-3 and TRBJ1-2; D gene ambiguous. Germline values: CDR1 MNHEY, CDR2 SVGEGT. This CDR3 region has 12 residues. Trimming took 2 bases from V and 3 from J, leaving 4 bases between them. As DNA, the CDR3 is TGTGCCAGCAGTTACGGCCACTATGGCTACACCTTC. This encodes CASSYGHYGYTF.

The V call is TRBV5-1, the J call TRBJ2-6; D is perhaps TRBD1 or TRBD2 (6 bases each). The CDR3 is 18 amino acids. The V and J ends lost 2 bases and 1 base respectively, with 16 bases between them. Per the germline V gene, CDR1 is SGHRS and CDR2 is YFSETQ. The CDR3 bases are TGCGCCAGCAGCTTAATCCCGCAGGGGAGGTCTGGGGCCAACGTCCTGACTTTC. Translation gives CASSLIPQGRSGANVLTF.

This chain connects TRBV7-9 to TRBJ2-7; D gene unclear. The V end lost 3 bases, the J end lost 4 bases, and 22 bases lay between the germline ends. The CDR3 runs to 17 residues. Germline assignment: CDR1 SEHNR and CDR2 FQNEAQ (reference sequence). CDR3 sequence reads: CASSFSIVGSGFYEQYF. As DNA, the CDR3 is TGTGCCAGCAGCTTCTCGATAGTAGGCAGTGGATTTTACGAGCAGTACTTC.